This passage covers 30 T cell receptor beta chains from one sample sequenced in a study of T cell repertoires in cytomegalovirus infection. TCRdb fed the reads into MiXCR, producing one record per CDR3 protein. The data hold more than 200,000 distinct CDR3 sequences, with roughly 9% observed a single time. Source material: PBMCs. The receptors derive from a human donor in good health (CMV status not recorded). Some clones in this sample may be carry-over from other donors' samples.

This chain joins TRBV7-2 and TRBJ2-1, with TRBD1 matching 10 bases. The V gene end was trimmed by 5 bases and the J gene end by 6 bases; junction bases not matched to a gene: 13. Germline V gene sequence: CDR1 SGHTA, CDR2 FQGNSA. CDR3 length: 17 amino acids. The CDR3 loop is CASSRTSGTGVTNEQFF. The CDR3 nucleotides read TGTGCCAGCAGCAGGACTTCCGGGACAGGGGTTACCAATGAGCAGTTCTTC.

The genes are TRBV12-3 or TRBV12-4 and TRBJ2-1, with no clear D. The CDR3 covers 15 residues. V was trimmed by 3 bases and J by 5 bases, leaving 14 bases between them. The CDR3 sequence: CASSFPTGRDNEQFF. CDR3 DNA: TGTGCCAGCAGTTTTCCGACCGGAAGGGACAATGAGCAGTTCTTC.

Ten or more counts support this clonotype. The chain couples TRBV7-2 to TRBJ1-5; 7 nucleotides match TRBD1. The CDR3 is made up of 15 amino acids. CDR1 SGHTA and CDR2 FQGNSA come from the germline V gene. J was trimmed by 5 bases and V by 5 bases; bases with no gene match: 9. The CDR3 sequence: CASSQTGRGDQPQHF. As DNA, the CDR3 is TGTGCCAGCAGCCAGACAGGGAGGGGGGATCAGCCCCAGCATTTT.

This clonotype was seen repeatedly, ten times or more. This chain joins TRBV7-8 and TRBJ2-7; no clear D gene. V was clipped by 5 bases and J by 2 bases, with 10 bases between them. In germline, CDR1 is SGHVS, CDR2 FQNEAQ. CDR3 length: 13 residues. The CDR3 loop reads CASSMAITYEQYF. As DNA, the CDR3 is TGTGCCAGCAGCATGGCAATTACCTACGAGCAGTACTTC.

There are many counts of this clonotype. V is TRBV11-2 and J is TRBJ1-6; D not certain. CDR1 SGHAT and CDR2 FQNNGV come from the germline V gene. The CDR3 totals 14 residues. Trimming cost V 5 bases and J 6 bases, with 11 bases left between them. As DNA, the CDR3 is TGTGCCAGCAGCCCCGTGGGCAGTAATTCACCCCTCCACTTT. Translating it yields CASSPVGSNSPLHF. Full variable domain (rest looked up from reference TRBV11-2 and TRBJ1-6): EAGVAQSPRYKIIEKRQSVAFWCNPISGHATLYWYQQILGQGPKLLIQFQNNGVVDDSQLPKDRFSAERLKGVDSTLKIQPAKLEDSAVYLCASSPVGSNSPLHFGNGTRLTVT.

Ten or more counts support this clonotype. The V call is TRBV14, the J call TRBJ1-4, with D perhaps matching TRBD1 (6 bases). Between the trimmed V and J ends, which lost 2 bases and 8 bases, there was a span of 12 bases. The germline V gene has CDR1 SGHDN and CDR2 FVKESK. There are 14 residues in the CDR3. The CDR3 DNA follows: TGTGCCAGCAGCCAAACTTTTACAGGGGAAAAACTGTTTTTT. Its protein is CASSQTFTGEKLFF. Using reference TRBV14 and TRBJ1-4 for the parts outside the CDR3, the full variable domain is EAGVTQFPSHSVIEKGQTVTLRCDPISGHDNLYWYRRVMGKEIKFLLHFVKESKQDESGMPNNRFLAERTGGTYSTLKVQPAELEDSGVYFCASSQTFTGEKLFFGSGTQLSVL.

The genes are TRBV25-1 and TRBJ2-1, with D tentatively TRBD1 (7 bases). The germline V gene has CDR1 MGHDK and CDR2 SYGVNS. CDR3 size: 17 residues. Deletions cut 2 bases from V and 6 bases from J, with 20 bases between. The CDR3 DNA follows: TGTGCCAGCAGTGAAATGGGGGGTGGCAGGGGGAGCAATGAGCAGTTCTTC. It codes for CASSEMGGGRGSNEQFF.

This clonotype was seen many times. This chain joins TRBV7-2 and TRBJ2-2; the D gene is possibly TRBD1 (5 bases). Germline V gives CDR1 SGHTA, CDR2 FQGNSA. V lost 8 bases and J 3 bases, leaving 13 bases between the germline ends. The CDR3 has 14 amino acids. This chain's CDR3 is CASRKGPDTGELFF. In nucleotides, the CDR3 is TGTGCCAGCCGCAAGGGGCCGGACACCGGGGAGCTGTTTTTT.

CDR3 sequence reads: CASRKQGTGETQYF. The CDR3 bases are TGTGCCAGCAGAAAACAGGGTACCGGGGAGACCCAGTACTTC. The V call is TRBV7-9, the J call TRBJ2-5; D perhaps matches TRBD1 (6 bases). The CDR3 is 14 amino acids. Germline V gene lookup returns CDR1 SEHNR and CDR2 FQNEAQ (reference sequence). Trimming stripped 6 bases from V and 5 bases from J, with 16 bases between.

This clonotype is judged medium-sized. V is TRBV7-2 and J is TRBJ2-7; possibly TRBD2 for D (5 bases). This CDR3 region has 14 residues. Germline V gene data show CDR1 as SGHTA and CDR2 as FQGNSA. V was clipped by 3 bases and J by 6 bases, with 15 bases between them. CDR3 nucleotides: TGTGCCAGCAGCTTTAAGCCTAGCCTGGGCGAGCAGTACTTC. Its protein is CASSFKPSLGEQYF. The entire variable domain, with the rest obtained from reference TRBV7-2 and TRBJ2-7, is as follows: GAGVSQSPSNKVTEKGKDVELRCDPISGHTALYWYRQSLGQGLEFLIYFQGNSAPDKSGLPSDRFSAERTGGSVSTLTIQRTQQEDSAVYLCASSFKPSLGEQYFGPGTRLTVT.

This clonotype was found once. A much larger clone lies a single base off, so this may be a read error. This chain uses TRBV7-3 with TRBJ2-1; a possible D gene is TRBD2 (5 bases). V lost 1 base and J 8 bases, leaving 6 bases between the germline ends. The CDR3 is made up of 12 amino acids. CDR1 and CDR2 (germline): SGHTA, FQGTGA. In DNA, the CDR3 is TGTGCCAGCAGCTTAATCGGGGATGAGCAGTTCTTC. It specifies CASSLIGDEQFF. Complete variable domain (other parts from reference TRBV7-3 and TRBJ2-1): GAGVSQTPSNKVTEKGKYVELRCDPISGHTALYWYRQSLGQGPEFLIYFQGTGAADDSGLPNDRFFAVRPEGSVSTLKIQRTERGDSAVYLCASSLIGDEQFFGPGTRLTVL.

This clonotype was seen ten or more times. The gene calls are TRBV7-2 and TRBJ1-1; D gene unclear. Germline V gene sequence: CDR1 SGHTA, CDR2 FQGNSA. V gave up 5 bases and J gave up 5 bases, with 21 bases separating them. The CDR3 runs to 16 residues. The CDR3 sequence: CASSLGRSREATEAFF. CDR3 DNA sequence: TGTGCCAGCAGCCTAGGACGGTCGAGGGAGGCAACTGAAGCTTTCTTT.

This clonotype was observed a handful of times. V is TRBV27 and J is TRBJ2-5; TRBD2 aligns across 14 bases. Germline V gene data show CDR1 as MNHEY and CDR2 as SMNVEV (reference sequence). The V gene end was trimmed by 8 bases and the J gene end by 3 bases; junction bases not matched to a gene: 8. The CDR3 is made up of 16 amino acids. CDR3 amino acids: CASLSLTSGREETQYF. The CDR3 DNA sequence: TGTGCCAGCCTATCCTTGACTAGCGGGAGGGAAGAGACCCAGTACTTC.

This clonotype was detected ten times or more. This rearrangement joins TRBV7-2 to TRBJ2-1; 13 bases map to TRBD2. Germline CDR1 and CDR2: SGHTA and FQGNSA. V lost 1 base and J lost 6; bases outside the gene matches: 3. There are 16 residues in the CDR3. The CDR3 loop is CASSLEGTSGANEQFF. Written as DNA, the CDR3 is TGTGCCAGCAGCTTAGAGGGGACTAGCGGGGCCAATGAGCAGTTCTTC.

This clonotype was seen at least ten times. The chain carries TRBV12-3 or TRBV12-4 and TRBJ1-1; D is undetermined. The germline V and J ends were trimmed by 3 bases and 5 bases, with 10 bases remaining between them. This CDR3 spans 13 amino acids. The CDR3 DNA is TGTGCCAGCAGTTTTGACGGCGGGACTGAAGCTTTCTTT. This translates into CASSFDGGTEAFF.

As DNA, the CDR3 is TGTGCCAGCAGCCCTCGGACTCTCTCGGACACTGAAGCTTTCTTT. This codes for CASSPRTLSDTEAFF. The rearrangement links TRBV7-2 to TRBJ1-1, with unresolved D. The length of the CDR3 is 15 residues. Trimming left V 5 bases short and J 3 bases short, with 16 bases between. Germline CDR1 is SGHTA and CDR2 is FQGNSA.

This clonotype was recorded at least ten times. The rearrangement links TRBV19 to TRBJ1-4, with a weak D call TRBD1 (5 bases). V lost 6 bases and J lost 8, with 13 bases in between. Germline V lookup: CDR1 LNHDA, CDR2 SQIVND (reference sequence). The CDR3 covers 13 residues. The chain's CDR3 is CASRSGYEEKLFF. In DNA, the CDR3 is TGTGCCAGTAGATCAGGGTATGAAGAAAAACTGTTTTTT.

Many counts were recorded for this clonotype. V usage is TRBV27 and J usage is TRBJ1-5, with unresolved D. Trimming cost V 6 bases and J 0 bases, with 18 bases left between them. Germline V gene lookup returns CDR1 MNHEY and CDR2 SMNVEV (reference sequence). This CDR3 spans 17 amino acids. CDR3 loop: CASRSTGLVDSNQPQHF. As DNA, the CDR3 is TGTGCCAGCAGAAGTACGGGGTTGGTCGATAGCAATCAGCCCCAGCATTTT.

Ten or more counts support this clonotype. V usage is TRBV6-1 and J usage is TRBJ2-2; no firm D call. The CDR3 spans 13 residues. Trimming removed 5 bases at V and 5 bases at J, with 9 bases between. CDR1 is MNHNS and CDR2 is SASEGT in the germline V gene. The CDR3 DNA follows: TGTGCCAGCAGTATTAGCCGGACCGGGGAGCTGTTTTTT. It specifies CASSISRTGELFF.

This clonotype has only one observation. The gene calls are TRBV29-1 and TRBJ1-1; perhaps TRBD1 as D (6 bases). CDR1 and CDR2 from the germline V gene are SQVTM and ANQGSEA. The V gene lost 3 bases and the J gene lost 11 bases, with 16 bases spanning the gap. The CDR3 has 12 residues. As DNA, the CDR3 is TGCAGCGTTGATCTCGGGACAAGGAGGGCTTTCTTT. This sequence encodes CSVDLGTRRAFF.

This clonotype appeared a few times. The rearrangement links TRBV11-2 to TRBJ2-5, with 9 nucleotides matching TRBD2. Trimming took 0 bases from V and 1 from J; bases not matched to a gene: 3. CDR1 is SGHAT, CDR2 FQNNGV, per germline. CDR3 length: 16 amino acids. CDR3 residues: CASSLDSGGPQETQYF. The CDR3 DNA reads TGTGCCAGCAGCTTAGATAGCGGGGGCCCCCAAGAGACCCAGTACTTC.

The table lists this clonotype with a count of one. This chain joins TRBV7-2 and TRBJ1-1; D remains unclear. Germline V gives CDR1 SGHTA, CDR2 FQGNSA. The germline V and J ends were trimmed by 6 bases and 0 bases, with 8 bases remaining between them. The CDR3 is 13 amino acids. Here the CDR3 DNA reads TGTGCCAGCAGGGGGTCAATGAACACTGAAGCTTTCTTT. Protein product: CASRGSMNTEAFF. Filled out from reference TRBV7-2 and TRBJ1-1, the complete variable domain reads GAGVSQSPSNKVTEKGKDVELRCDPISGHTALYWYRQSLGQGLEFLIYFQGNSAPDKSGLPSDRFSAERTGGSVSTLTIQRTQQEDSAVYLCASRGSMNTEAFFGQGTRLTVV.

The chain employs TRBV19 and TRBJ2-1; 7 bases fit TRBD2. The germline gives CDR1 LNHDA, CDR2 SQIVND (reference sequence). J gave up 6 bases and V 10 bases, and 12 bases lay outside the gene matches. The CDR3 has 14 amino acids. CDR3 loop: CATALAGVGNEQFF. In DNA form, the CDR3 reads TGTGCCACCGCACTGGCGGGAGTTGGCAATGAGCAGTTCTTC.

In this sample, this clonotype turned up many times. The V and J genes are TRBV7-9 and TRBJ2-5; tentatively, D is TRBD1 (6 bases). The V end lost 2 bases, the J end lost 3 bases, and 22 bases lay between the germline ends. Germline CDR1 SEHNR, CDR2 FQNEAQ (reference sequence). This CDR3 has 18 amino acids. The CDR3 loop reads CASSLPDSRPGAKETQYF. The DNA of the CDR3 is TGTGCCAGCAGCTTACCGGACAGTAGGCCCGGGGCTAAAGAGACCCAGTACTTC. The full variable domain, rest sourced from reference TRBV7-9 and TRBJ2-5, is DTGVSQNPRHKITKRGQNVTFRCDPISEHNRLYWYRQTLGQGPEFLTYFQNEAQLEKSRLLSDRFSAERPKGSFSTLEIQRTEQGDSAMYLCASSLPDSRPGAKETQYFGPGTRLLVL.

The table lists this clonotype with many counts. The chain couples TRBV28 to TRBJ2-7, with 8 positions matching TRBD1. Per the germline V gene, CDR1 is MDHEN and CDR2 is SYDVKM. V shed 6 bases, J shed 4 bases, and the junction held 8 bases outside the gene matches. The CDR3 runs to 14 residues. CDR3 sequence: CASSPDRGSYEQYF. The DNA for the CDR3 is TGTGCCAGCAGCCCCGACAGGGGATCTTACGAGCAGTACTTC.

Many counts were recorded for this clonotype. This rearrangement joins TRBV7-2 to TRBJ2-2; possibly TRBD1 for D (6 bases). CDR1 SGHTA and CDR2 FQGNSA come from the germline V gene. The CDR3 has 14 residues. V lost 10 bases and J lost 1, with 13 bases in between. CDR3 amino acids: CATSDRKNTGELFF. In DNA form, the CDR3 reads TGTGCCACCTCCGACAGGAAGAACACCGGGGAGCTGTTTTTT. The full variable domain, with the rest looked up from reference TRBV7-2 and TRBJ2-2, is GAGVSQSPSNKVTEKGKDVELRCDPISGHTALYWYRQSLGQGLEFLIYFQGNSAPDKSGLPSDRFSAERTGGSVSTLTIQRTQQEDSAVYLCATSDRKNTGELFFGEGSRLTVL.

This clonotype has only a few counts. The chain uses TRBV29-1 and TRBJ2-1; TRBD2 agrees at 9 bases. This CDR3 comprises 18 residues. V was pared by 2 bases and J by 6 bases, with 17 bases of the junction left unmatched. CDR1 is SQVTM and CDR2 is ANQGSEA in the germline V gene. The CDR3 sequence is CSVEWREGFHWLLNEQFF. The CDR3 DNA is TGCAGCGTTGAATGGCGGGAGGGGTTTCACTGGTTACTCAATGAGCAGTTCTTC.

The V and J genes are TRBV14 and TRBJ2-1; D is perhaps TRBD1 (5 bases). This CDR3 has 13 residues. The V and J ends lost 6 bases and 4 bases respectively, with 10 bases between them. The germline CDR1 and CDR2 sequences are SGHDN and FVKESK. CDR3 in amino acids: CASRGAVYNEQFF. The CDR3 DNA reads TGTGCCAGCAGAGGGGCAGTGTACAATGAGCAGTTCTTC.

Many counts were recorded for this clonotype. The V call is TRBV6-1, the J call TRBJ2-3, with 11 bases identical to TRBD1. Germline CDR1 MNHNS, CDR2 SASEGT. The CDR3 length is 14 residues. Germline trimming cut 5 bases from V and 7 bases from J; bases unmatched to any gene: 5. This CDR3 is CASSRTGGANTQYF. CDR3 bases: TGTGCCAGCAGTAGGACAGGGGGCGCGAATACGCAGTATTTT.

This clonotype was picked up many times. The rearrangement joins TRBV14 to TRBJ1-2, with unresolved D. Trimming left V 2 bases short and J 7 bases short, with 11 bases between. The CDR3 runs 13 residues. Looked up from germline, CDR1 is SGHDN and CDR2 is FVKESK. CDR3 DNA sequence: TGTGCCAGCAGCCAACAAGGGTATGGTGGCTACACCTTC. Its translation: CASSQQGYGGYTF.